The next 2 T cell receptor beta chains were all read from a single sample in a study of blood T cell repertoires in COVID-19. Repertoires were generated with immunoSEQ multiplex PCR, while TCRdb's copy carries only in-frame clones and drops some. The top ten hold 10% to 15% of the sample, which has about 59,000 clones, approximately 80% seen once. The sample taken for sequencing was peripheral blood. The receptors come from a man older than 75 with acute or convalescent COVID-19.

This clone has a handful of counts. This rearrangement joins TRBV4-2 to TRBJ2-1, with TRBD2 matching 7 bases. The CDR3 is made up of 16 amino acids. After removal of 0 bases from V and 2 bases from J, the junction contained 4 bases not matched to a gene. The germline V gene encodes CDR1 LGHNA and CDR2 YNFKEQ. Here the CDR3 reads CASSQEWGGTYNEQFF. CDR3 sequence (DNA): TGTGCCAGCAGCCAAGAGTGGGGGGGAACCTACAATGAGCAGTTCTTC.

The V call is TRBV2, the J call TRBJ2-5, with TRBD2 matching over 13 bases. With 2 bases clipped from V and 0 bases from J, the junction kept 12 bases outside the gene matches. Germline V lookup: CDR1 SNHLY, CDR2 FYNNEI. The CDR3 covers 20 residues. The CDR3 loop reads CASSETSGRAGQRYQETQYF. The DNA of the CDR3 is TGTGCCAGCAGTGAAACTAGCGGGAGGGCCGGCCAACGTTACCAAGAGACCCAGTACTTC.